The rows below give T cell receptor beta chains drawn from one sample of a study of CD8+ T cells in alopecia areata. Assay used: immunoSEQ multiplex PCR; TCRdb lists only in-frame clones, some missing. The sample lists 93,000 or so clones; 70% to 90% were seen once. This specimen was CD8+ T cells sorted from blood, taken between weeks 30 and 35, from a patient treated with tofacitinib. Source of these receptors: a human donor with alopecia areata. CDR3s include the opening cysteine and the closing phenylalanine or tryptophan. The D gene is left open where the match is weak. Expanded clones get a size class; other rows say once, few or many, or leave the size out.

d_gene,v_gene,abundance,j_gene,CDR3aa,CDR3nt
TRBD1,TRBV19,NA,TRBJ2-7,CASSIVFGTDGFF,TGTGCCAGTAGTATTGTCTTTGGGACAGACGGATTCTTC
NA,TRBV4-2,NA,TRBJ2-1,CASSQDLTELGYNEQFF,TGTGCCAGCAGCCAAGATCTCACGGAACTAGGGTACAATGAGCAGTTCTTC
NA,TRBV4-2,once,TRBJ2-2,CASSQVPGNTGELFF,TGTGCCAGCAGCCAAGTTCCAGGAAACACCGGGGAGCTGTTTTTT
TRBD1,TRBV6-5,once,TRBJ1-6,CASSYGQENSPLHF,TGTGCCAGCAGTTACGGACAGGAGAATTCACCCCTCCACTTT
NA,TRBV6-6,few,TRBJ2-1,CASRVDNEQFF,TGTGCCAGCAGAGTAGACAATGAGCAGTTCTTC
NA,TRBV4-2,NA,TRBJ1-2,CASSLEGGYTF,TGTGCCAGCAGCCTCGAGGGGGGCTACACCTTC
TRBD2,TRBV4-1,NA,TRBJ2-2,CASSQSLAGIGSGELFF,TGCGCCAGCAGCCAATCACTAGCGGGGATTGGGAGCGGGGAGCTGTTTTTT
NA,TRBV6-6,NA,TRBJ2-1,CASSYGVFSNEQFF,TGTGCCAGCAGTTATGGCGTCTTCAGCAATGAGCAGTTCTTC
TRBD2,TRBV5-6,few,TRBJ2-1,CASGGGIEQFF,TGTGCCAGCGGCGGGGGGATTGAGCAGTTCTTC
TRBD1,TRBV11-2,NA,TRBJ2-1,CASSLEDRYPYNEQFF,TGTGCCAGCAGCTTAGAGGACAGGTACCCCTACAATGAGCAGTTCTTC
NA,TRBV30,once,TRBJ2-1,CAWSVVGNEQFF,TGTGCCTGGAGTGTTGTTGGGAATGAGCAGTTCTTC
TRBD1,TRBV5-6,once,TRBJ2-7,CASSFYVQGDYEQYF,TGTGCCAGCAGCTTTTATGTGCAGGGGGACTACGAGCAGTACTTC
TRBD1,TRBV29-1,once,TRBJ1-1,CSVVTGGPEAFF,TGCAGCGTTGTCACAGGGGGCCCTGAAGCTTTCTTT
NA,TRBV9,NA,TRBJ2-7,CASSAWGGSQSSYEQYF,TGTGCCAGCAGCGCTTGGGGCGGATCCCAATCCAGCTACGAGCAGTACTTC
NA,TRBV7-6,NA,TRBJ2-7,CASSLVEGGHYEQYF,TGTGCCAGCAGCTTAGTAGAGGGGGGCCACTACGAGCAGTACTTC
NA,TRBV9,few,TRBJ1-1,CASSVDGGFTEAFF,TGTGCCAGCAGCGTAGACGGGGGGTTCACTGAAGCTTTCTTT
TRBD1,TRBV11-2,NA,TRBJ2-5,CASSLWTGQETQYF,TGTGCCAGCAGCTTATGGACAGGGCAAGAGACCCAGTACTTC
TRBD1,TRBV5-1,NA,TRBJ2-7,CASSLGDRGVDYEQYF,TGCGCCAGCAGCTTGGGGGACAGGGGAGTTGATTACGAGCAGTACTTC
TRBD1,TRBV19,NA,TRBJ2-1,CASQDRVGFLGKFF,TGTGCCAGCCAAGACAGGGTAGGCTTTTTAGGAAAGTTCTTC
NA,TRBV29-1,NA,TRBJ2-7,CSVEDGQTYEQYF,TGCAGCGTTGAAGACGGACAGACCTACGAGCAGTACTTC
NA,TRBV29-1,NA,TRBJ2-3,CSGHNTDTQYF,TGCAGCGGACATAATACAGATACGCAGTATTTT
NA,TRBV25-1,NA,TRBJ2-5,CASSQEAQYF,TGTGCCAGCAGTCAAGAGGCCCAGTACTTC
TRBD2,TRBV4-1,NA,TRBJ2-7,CASSQGAGAYEQYF,TGCGCCAGCAGCCAAGGGGCGGGAGCCTACGAGCAGTACTTC
NA,TRBV5-6,NA,TRBJ2-1,CASSWQGNNEQFF,TGTGCCAGCAGCTGGCAGGGTAACAATGAGCAGTTCTTC
NA,TRBV7-2,NA,TRBJ2-3,CASSLVGGGTDTQYF,TGTGCCAGCAGCTTAGTCGGCGGGGGCACAGATACGCAGTATTTT
TRBD2,TRBV7-2,NA,TRBJ2-3,CASSLVAGVRDTQYF,TGTGCCAGCAGCTTAGTAGCGGGGGTGCGGGATACGCAGTATTTT
TRBD1,TRBV27,few,TRBJ2-2,CASSSPGQGFTGELFF,TGTGCCAGCAGTTCTCCGGGACAGGGGTTTACCGGGGAGCTGTTTTTT
NA,TRBV29-1,NA,TRBJ2-1,CSVPWGSRGINEQFF,TGCAGCGTACCATGGGGAAGCCGCGGGATAAATGAGCAGTTCTTC
TRBD1,TRBV27,NA,TRBJ2-3,CASSYRDRVTDTQYF,TGTGCCAGCAGTTACCGGGACAGGGTCACAGATACGCAGTATTTT
NA,TRBV12-5,NA,TRBJ2-7,CASGMGGLVNEQYF,TGTGCTAGTGGGATGGGGGGGCTTGTGAACGAGCAGTACTTC
NA,TRBV28,NA,TRBJ2-1,CASSSSSGADLGSYNEQFF,TGTGCCAGCAGTTCCTCCTCCGGGGCCGACCTGGGATCCTACAATGAGCAGTTCTTC
TRBD1,TRBV27,NA,TRBJ1-1,CASSFGTGTTEAFF,TGTGCCAGCAGTTTTGGGACAGGGACCACTGAAGCTTTCTTT
NA,TRBV5-6,NA,TRBJ1-1,CASSLWAGQNTEAFF,TGTGCCAGCAGCTTGTGGGCCGGGCAGAACACTGAAGCTTTCTTT
NA,TRBV13,few,TRBJ2-1,CASSSSAREQFF,TGTGCCAGCAGCTCATCCGCGCGGGAGCAGTTCTTC
TRBD2,TRBV7-9,NA,TRBJ2-3,CASSLGLADTQYF,TGTGCCAGCAGCCTTGGACTAGCGGATACGCAGTATTTT
NA,TRBV5-6,NA,TRBJ2-7,CASSYIQAEQYF,TGTGCCAGCAGCTACATTCAGGCTGAGCAGTACTTC
NA,TRBV29-1,NA,TRBJ2-4,CSVEDQLAKNIQYF,TGCAGCGTTGAAGACCAGTTAGCCAAAAACATTCAGTACTTC
TRBD2,TRBV4-2,NA,TRBJ2-1,CASSLGGTYNEQFF,TGTGCCAGCAGCCTGGGGGGGACCTACAATGAGCAGTTCTTC
NA,TRBV29-1,NA,TRBJ2-7,CSVEGGSEQYF,TGCAGCGTTGAAGGTGGGAGCGAGCAGTACTTC
NA,TRBV15,NA,TRBJ1-5,CATSREGISNQPQHF,TGTGCCACCAGCAGAGAGGGAATTAGCAATCAGCCCCAGCATTTT
TRBD2,TRBV29-1,few,TRBJ2-1,CSARLAGNEQFF,TGCAGCGCAAGACTAGCGGGGAACGAGCAGTTCTTC
NA,TRBV29-1,NA,TRBJ2-3,CSVEDFQGSPDTQYF,TGCAGCGTTGAAGATTTTCAGGGGTCCCCAGATACGCAGTATTTT